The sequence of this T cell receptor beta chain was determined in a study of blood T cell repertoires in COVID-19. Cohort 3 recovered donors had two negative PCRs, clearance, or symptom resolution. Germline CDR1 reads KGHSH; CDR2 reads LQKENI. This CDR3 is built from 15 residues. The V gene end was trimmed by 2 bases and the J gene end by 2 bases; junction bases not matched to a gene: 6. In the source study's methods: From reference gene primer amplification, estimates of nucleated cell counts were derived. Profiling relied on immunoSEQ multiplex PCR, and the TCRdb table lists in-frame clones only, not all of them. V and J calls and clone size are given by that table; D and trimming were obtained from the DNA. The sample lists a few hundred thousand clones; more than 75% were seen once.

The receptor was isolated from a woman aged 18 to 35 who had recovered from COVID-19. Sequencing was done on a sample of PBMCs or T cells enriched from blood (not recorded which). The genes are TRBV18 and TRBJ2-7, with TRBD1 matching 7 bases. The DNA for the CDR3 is TGTGCCAGCTCACCATTAACAGGGGACCCCTACGAGCAGTACTTC. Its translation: CASSPLTGDPYEQYF.